This note documents a single T cell receptor (beta chain) sequence. This record belongs to a study of blood T cell repertoires in COVID-19. Using immunoSEQ multiplex PCR, the repertoire was profiled, and TCRdb retains in-frame clones only, with some absent. The sample lists approximately 90,000 clones; roughly 80% were seen once. The sample comprised peripheral blood. The receptor's source is a human donor in a cohort sampled during active COVID-19.

The CDR3 DNA follows: TGTGCCAGCAGTGGGCCCCGACAGGGGGGTTCAGATACGCAGTATTTT. Residues: CASSGPRQGGSDTQYF. The chain uses TRBV28 and TRBJ2-3, with TRBD1 matching 9 bases. Unmatched junction bases numbered 10, after V lost 5 bases and J lost 4 bases. In germline, CDR1 is MDHEN, CDR2 SYDVKM. This CDR3 contains 16 residues.